Listed here are 16 T cell receptor beta chains from one sample, sequenced in a study of beta chain features in type 1 diabetes. Their antigen targets remain unknown. Broader study findings: Type 1 diabetes patients had moderately but significantly shorter TCRB CDR3s in all four CD4+ subsets.

The authors reverse transcribed all of the isolated RNA, so sequencing captured expressed TCRB transcripts. The data were produced by immunoSEQ multiplex PCR, yet TCRdb's version contains in-frame clones alone and is incomplete. The sample records hundreds of thousands of clones, under 15% being singletons. Sequences were obtained from naive CD4+ T cells from blood. These receptors came from a man younger than 35 with type 1 diabetes.

This clone appeared a few times. The J gene is TRBJ1-1, the V gene TRBV5-1; no reliable D call. With 4 bases removed from V and 7 bases from J, the gap between germline ends came to 14 bases. CDR1 SGHRS and CDR2 YFSETQ come from the germline V gene. This CDR3 has 13 residues. DNA for the CDR3: TGCGCCAGCAGCCTGGATTGGAACCTTGAAGCTTTCTTT. This encodes CASSLDWNLEAFF.

The chain has TRBV4-1 and TRBJ2-1; D perhaps matches TRBD1 (5 bases). This CDR3 comprises 14 residues. V shed 3 bases and J shed 3 bases, with 9 bases lying between them. CDR1 is MGHRA and CDR2 is YSYEKL in the germline V gene. In DNA form, the CDR3 reads TGCGCCAGCAGCCACAGGGATGGCTACAATGAGCAGTTCTTC. It codes for CASSHRDGYNEQFF.

The CDR3 is CASSIHYRESSYEQYF. The CDR3 DNA is TGTGCCAGTAGTATCCACTACAGGGAGAGCTCCTACGAGCAGTACTTC. The V gene is TRBV19, the J gene TRBJ2-7, with D possibly being TRBD1 (6 bases). V was clipped by 3 bases and J by 0 bases, with 15 bases between them. This CDR3 has 16 residues. Germline V gives CDR1 LNHDA, CDR2 SQIVND (reference sequence).

There are a few counts of this clone. This chain uses TRBV18 with TRBJ2-5; D not certain. This CDR3 comprises 15 residues. V lost 2 bases and J lost 8, with 18 bases in between. Germline CDR1 KGHSH, CDR2 LQKENI. The CDR3 is CASSPTAMAAVTQYF. The CDR3 bases are TGTGCCAGCTCACCAACGGCTATGGCAGCAGTTACCCAGTACTTC.

This clone was detected a few times. The rearrangement links TRBV30 to TRBJ1-1; D call uncertain. V was shortened by 3 bases and J by 3 bases, with 5 bases between the two germline ends. The germline gives CDR1 GTSNPN, CDR2 SVGIG (reference sequence). The CDR3 consists of 11 residues. CDR3 sequence (DNA): TGTGCCTGGAGGGGTTACACTGAAGCTTTCTTT. It specifies CAWRGYTEAFF.

V is TRBV20-1 and J is TRBJ1-2; perhaps TRBD1 as D (5 bases). Germline V CDR1 and CDR2: DFQATT, SNEGSKA (reference sequence). Trimming stripped 8 bases from V and 8 bases from J, with 15 bases between. This CDR3 region has 11 residues. In nucleotides, the CDR3 is TGCAGTATTAACCAGGGAGCCGGCTACACCTTC. Its protein product is CSINQGAGYTF.

This clone was counted a few times. The V gene is TRBV7-9, the J gene TRBJ2-7, with D tentatively TRBD2 (5 bases). CDR1 and CDR2 (germline): SEHNR, FQNEAQ (reference sequence). Trimming removed 4 bases at V and 1 base at J, with 11 bases between. CDR3 size: 14 residues. CDR3 DNA sequence: TGTGCCAGCAGCTCGGGCCCGGGGTCCTACGAGCAGTACTTC. This encodes CASSSGPGSYEQYF.

The chain uses TRBV5-6 and TRBJ1-2; D is possibly TRBD1 (5 bases). The CDR3 totals 14 residues. Trimming left V 2 bases short and J 2 bases short, with 10 bases between. The V gene's germline CDR1 is SGHDT and CDR2 YYEEEE. The CDR3 here is CASSFRAGNYGYTF. The CDR3, as DNA: TGTGCCAGCAGCTTCAGGGCGGGGAACTATGGCTACACCTTC.

The chain couples TRBV30 to TRBJ1-5; weak D call: TRBD1 (6 bases). Germline V CDR1 and CDR2: GTSNPN, SVGIG (reference sequence). This CDR3 contains 14 residues. V lost 2 bases and J 7 bases, leaving 15 bases between the germline ends. CDR3 sequence: CAWSIRRGKQPQHF. In nucleotides, the CDR3 is TGTGCCTGGAGTATTCGCAGGGGTAAACAGCCCCAGCATTTT.

This clone was counted between two and nine times. The chain couples TRBV18 to TRBJ2-3; D uncertain. V lost 1 base to trimming and J lost 6 bases, with 8 bases between them. The CDR3 has 13 amino acids. Per germline, CDR1 KGHSH and CDR2 LQKENI. CDR3 residues: CASSPRDADTQYF. DNA for the CDR3: TGTGCCAGCTCACCACGAGACGCGGATACGCAGTATTTT.

The chain joins TRBV6-5 to TRBJ1-2; TRBD1 is a possible D gene (5 bases). The CDR3 is made up of 13 amino acids. V lost 5 bases to trimming and J lost 2 bases, with 9 bases between them. The V gene's germline CDR1 is MNHEY and CDR2 SVGAGI. CDR3 residues: CASSRRENYGYTF. CDR3 bases: TGTGCCAGCAGTCGCAGGGAAAACTATGGCTACACCTTC.

This clone was detected only a few times. V usage is TRBV6-6 and J usage is TRBJ1-2; TRBD1 agrees at 7 bases. The V gene's germline CDR1 is MNHNY and CDR2 SVGAGI (reference sequence). CDR3 length: 14 residues. J was trimmed by 4 bases and V by 6 bases; bases with no gene match: 8. Here the CDR3 reads CASSPPTGSYGYTF. CDR3 bases: TGTGCCAGCAGCCCTCCGACAGGGAGCTATGGCTACACCTTC.

This chain connects TRBV7-8 to TRBJ1-5; D unresolved. Germline V gives CDR1 SGHVS, CDR2 FQNEAQ. The CDR3 is 13 residues long. The V end was cut by 1 base, the J end by 6 bases, with 7 bases between. For the CDR3, the DNA is TGTGCCAGCAGCTTAGGCAGAGCTCAGCCCCAGCATTTT. Its translation is CASSLGRAQPQHF. Together with reference TRBV7-8 and TRBJ1-5, the CDR3 gives the full variable domain: GAGVSQSPRYKVAKRGQDVALRCDPISGHVSLFWYQQALGQGPEFLTYFQNEAQLDKSGLPSDRFFAERPEGSVSTLKIQRTQQEDSAVYLCASSLGRAQPQHFGDGTRLSIL.

V gene TRBV2 combines with J gene TRBJ2-5, with 8 nucleotides matching TRBD1. The J segment lost 5 bases and the V segment lost 7 bases, leaving 12 bases of the junction unmatched. Per the germline V gene, CDR1 is SNHLY and CDR2 is FYNNEI. This CDR3 region has 15 residues. This CDR3 reads CASKPGTGSLETQYF. CDR3 bases: TGTGCCAGCAAACCAGGGACAGGTAGTCTGGAGACCCAGTACTTC. Full variable domain (outside the CDR3, taken from reference TRBV2 and TRBJ2-5): EPEVTQTPSHQVTQMGQEVILRCVPISNHLYFYWYRQILGQKVEFLVSFYNNEISEKSEIFDDQFSVERPDGSNFTLKIRSTKLEDSAMYFCASKPGTGSLETQYFGPGTRLLVL.

The chain recombines TRBV5-4 with TRBJ2-7, with 10 bases aligning to TRBD1. The germline V gene encodes CDR1 SGHNT and CDR2 YYREEE (reference sequence). The CDR3 consists of 16 residues. Losses at the gene ends were 4 bases for V and 1 base for J; bases not matched to a gene: 8. CDR3 sequence: CASSPRQGAGSYEQYF. As DNA, the CDR3 is TGTGCCAGCAGCCCACGACAGGGGGCGGGATCCTACGAGCAGTACTTC.

The count of this clone is one. The chain has TRBV9 and TRBJ2-5; the match to TRBD2 covers 10 bases. V lost 5 bases and J lost 1; bases outside the gene matches: 8. In germline, CDR1 is SGDLS, CDR2 YYNGEE. The CDR3 loop spans 16 amino acids. CDR3 protein: CASSLMASGGQETQYF. The CDR3, as DNA: TGTGCCAGCAGTTTGATGGCTAGCGGGGGCCAAGAGACCCAGTACTTC.